Given below is one TCR beta chain in context. The antigen remains unidentified. This sample is drawn from a study of OX40 agonist ivuxolimab in advanced cancers. Study-wide context: A partial response was reached by three patients: one with hepatocellular carcinoma and two with cutaneous melanoma. Study findings and constraints: No antigen was identified for the clonally expanded peripheral T cells.

Germline V gene data show CDR1 as SGHTS and CDR2 as YDEGEE. The length of the CDR3 is 13 residues. V lost 0 bases and J 5 bases, leaving 9 bases between the germline ends. Repertoires were generated with immunoSEQ multiplex PCR, while TCRdb's copy carries only in-frame clones and drops some. Here the sample spans 35,000 to 45,000 clones, approximately 86% being singletons. Patients were excluded for autoimmune disease history or systemic immunosuppression. The chain has TRBV5-8 and TRBJ2-7; a possible D gene is TRBD1 (5 bases). The origin of this receptor is an adult with an advanced solid tumor such as melanoma, head and neck, liver or kidney cancer. This material consisted of CD4+ or CD8+ T cells sorted from blood, taken in a trial of the OX40 agonist ivuxolimab. The CDR3 sequence is CASSLVGAHEQYF. The CDR3 DNA reads TGTGCCAGCAGCTTGGTAGGGGCCCACGAGCAGTACTTC.